A selection of T cell receptor beta chains follows, all from one sample in a study of T cell changes during pregnancy in multiple sclerosis. Sequenced by immunoSEQ multiplex PCR; TCRdb stores in-frame clones only, minus some. Counted here are 70,000 to 80,000 clones, about nine tenths occurring once; the ten biggest clones make up approximately 3.4%. The source material was peripheral blood, sampled before pregnancy. Receptors originate from a female donor with multiple sclerosis, enrolled in a pregnancy study. Each CDR3 is given with its conserved first and last residue. Each record gives: V gene, clone size, J gene, D gene, CDR3 DNA, CDR3 protein. D genes are given only for firm matches. Clone size is shown for a subset of rows, as once, few, many or a class of expanded clone.

>TRBV29-1|.|TRBJ2-1|TRBD2
TGCAGCGTTGAAGTGCCAGCGGGGGTCTACAATGAGCAGTTCTTC
CSVEVPAGVYNEQFF
>TRBV7-2|.|TRBJ1-6|TRBD1
TGTGCCAGCAGCTTGGCCGGACAGGGTGGTAATTCACCCCTCCACTTT
CASSLAGQGGNSPLHF
>TRBV30|.|TRBJ2-3|TRBD2
TGTGCCTGGAGTTTAGCGGGGTTCACAGATACGCAGTATTTT
CAWSLAGFTDTQYF
>TRBV7-3|.|TRBJ2-2|.
TGTGCCAGCAGCTTAGGCGGGGCGGCGAACACCGGGGAGCTGTTTTTT
CASSLGGAANTGELFF
>TRBV30|.|TRBJ2-2|TRBD2
TGTGCCTGGAGGGCTAGCGGGAGAAACGCCGGGGAGCTGTTTTTT
CAWRASGRNAGELFF
>TRBV5-1|.|TRBJ2-3|TRBD2
TGCGCCAGCAGCTTAGCGGGGGGGCATCGAGATACGCAGTATTTT
CASSLAGGHRDTQYF
>TRBV9|.|TRBJ2-2|.
TGTGCCAGCAGCGACCCTCCCTCGGCCCCGGGCACCGGGGAGCTGTTTTTT
CASSDPPSAPGTGELFF
>TRBV5-4|.|TRBJ2-5|TRBD1
TGTGCCAGCAGCCCGCCGGACAGGCAAGAGACCCAGTACTTC
CASSPPDRQETQYF
>TRBV18|.|TRBJ2-1|TRBD1
TGTGCCAGCTCACCCCCCGACTCTAGAAGGGGGCGTGAGCAGTTCTTC
CASSPPDSRRGREQFF
>TRBV29-1|.|TRBJ2-5|TRBD1
TGCAGCGCGGGACAGGAGGAAGAGACCCAGTACTTC
CSAGQEEETQYF
>TRBV13|.|TRBJ1-6|TRBD1
TGTGCCAGCAGCTTATCAGGGGGACGGGGGAATTCACCCCTCCACTTT
CASSLSGGRGNSPLHF
>TRBV27|.|TRBJ2-1|.
TGTGCCAGCTCCCAGGGCGTTACCAATGAGCAGTTCTTC
CASSQGVTNEQFF
>TRBV9|.|TRBJ1-2|.
TGTGCCAGCAGCGTACTCGGGGGTGGCTACACCTTC
CASSVLGGGYTF
>TRBV4-3|.|TRBJ1-3|TRBD1
TGCGCCAGCAGCCAAGATGGACAGGGTCGAAACACCATATATTTT
CASSQDGQGRNTIYF
>TRBV30|.|TRBJ1-5|TRBD1
TGTGCCTGGAGCAGGCAGGGGGGTCAGCCCCAGCATTTT
CAWSRQGGQPQHF
>TRBV7-9|.|TRBJ2-5|.
TGTGCCAGCAGCTTTTCAATTTCGGGGGAGACCCAGTACTTC
CASSFSISGETQYF
>TRBV9|.|TRBJ1-3|.
TGTGCCAGCAGCGTATCGGGGTCCGGAAACACCATATATTTT
CASSVSGSGNTIYF
>TRBV20-1|.|TRBJ2-7|.
TGCAGTGCACCGACAGACTACGAGCAGTACTTC
CSAPTDYEQYF
>TRBV11-2|once|TRBJ1-2|.
TGTGCCAGCAGCTTACCCTACAACAGGGTTCCTGGCTACACCTTC
CASSLPYNRVPGYTF
>TRBV6-4|once|TRBJ2-2|TRBD1
TGTGCCAGCAGTGAATACTTTGGACAGGACCTCACCGGGGAGCTGTTTTTT
CASSEYFGQDLTGELFF
>TRBV6-5|.|TRBJ2-3|TRBD1
TGTGCCAGCAGAGTTCCGGGACAGGGGGCAGAGTATTTT
CASRVPGQGAEYF
>TRBV19|.|TRBJ1-5|.
TGTGCCAGTATCTCTGCGTTCAATCAGCCCCAGCATTTT
CASISAFNQPQHF
>TRBV7-2|.|TRBJ1-1|.
TGTGCCAGCAGCTTAGCCGGGTCTTACACTGAAGCTTTCTTT
CASSLAGSYTEAFF
>TRBV5-6|.|TRBJ1-1|TRBD1
TGTGCCAGCAGCACGAAACGAAGACAGGGGAGGGCTTGGACTGAAGCTTTCTTT
CASSTKRRQGRAWTEAFF
>TRBV14|.|TRBJ1-2|TRBD1
TGTGCCAGCAGCTCGACAGGGCTCTTTAACTATGGCTACACCTTC
CASSSTGLFNYGYTF
>TRBV7-2|.|TRBJ2-1|.
TGTGCCAGCAGCCAAGTAGGGGGTTCCTACAATGAGCAGTTCTTC
CASSQVGGSYNEQFF
>TRBV5-1|.|TRBJ2-3|TRBD2
TGCGCCAGCAGCTTGTCTAGCGGGCCTAGCACAGATACGCAGTATTTT
CASSLSSGPSTDTQYF